Listed below are T cell receptor beta chains from one sample, sequenced in a study of blood T cell repertoires in COVID-19. The protocol was immunoSEQ multiplex PCR, while the TCRdb copy is restricted to in-frame clones and leaves out a portion. The sample lists about 70,000 clones; roughly four fifths were seen once. The sequenced sample was peripheral blood. Source of these receptors: a woman in her 70s with acute or convalescent COVID-19. CDR3s include the opening cysteine and the closing phenylalanine or tryptophan.

v_gene	j_gene	CDR3aa
TRBV19	TRBJ1-3	CASARGQGNTIYF
TRBV11-3	TRBJ1-2	CASSLPTFPIYPYYGYTF
TRBV6-5	TRBJ1-6	CASSIHQVNSPLHF
TRBV29-1	TRBJ2-1	CSVRGLAGGAGKEQFF
TRBV19	TRBJ1-1	CASSIDWLGQARTEAFF
TRBV30	TRBJ1-5	CAWSVGSYDQPQHF
TRBV7-9	TRBJ2-1	CASSLQGQGGNEQFF
TRBV9	TRBJ2-7	CASSVGIGQGSYEQYF
TRBV5-1	TRBJ2-5	CASRPSGGEETQYF
TRBV6-5	TRBJ1-2	CASSYESPLTGHGYTF
TRBV19	TRBJ1-1	CASSRQGAAGNTEAFF